The 8 T cell receptor beta chains below all came from one sample that was sequenced in a study of human T cells and chemical hapten exposure. MiXCR, applied by TCRdb to the RACE reads, yields one record per CDR3 protein. Of about 50,000 distinct CDR3 sequences in the sample, roughly 4.5% are singletons; the top ten hold about 1.5%. As to time point: healthy volunteer bleed at 2 weeks. Total RNA was isolated from whole blood that had not been fractionated. Input material: whole blood. These receptors all stem from a female donor in good health. Some clones in this sample may be carry-over from other donors' samples.

This clonotype was counted ten times or more. The rearrangement uses TRBV28 and TRBJ2-1; D may be TRBD1 (6 bases). The CDR3 sequence is 13 residues long. V lost 7 bases to trimming and J lost 4 bases, with 11 bases between them. CDR1 and CDR2 (germline): MDHEN, SYDVKM. This CDR3 reads CASTIGGYNEQFF. CDR3 in DNA: TGTGCCAGCACTATAGGGGGTTACAATGAGCAGTTCTTC.

This clonotype was seen a handful of times. The chain has TRBV4-3 and TRBJ2-3, with 7 positions matching TRBD1. From germline, CDR1 is LGHNA and CDR2 YSLEER. The trim removed 5 bases at V and 8 bases at J, leaving 7 bases unmatched. CDR3 length equals 13 residues. CDR3 sequence: CASSSTGDSTQYF. The DNA of the CDR3 is TGCGCCAGCAGCTCCACAGGGGATTCTACGCAGTATTTT.

The CDR3 spells CASKEQGRDYEQYF. CDR3 nucleotide sequence: TGTGCCAGCAAAGAACAGGGAAGGGATTACGAGCAGTACTTC. This chain connects TRBV6-6 to TRBJ2-7; D possibly corresponds to TRBD1 (6 bases). Between the trimmed V and J ends, which lost 7 bases and 4 bases, there was a span of 17 bases. Germline values: CDR1 MNHNY, CDR2 SVGAGI (reference sequence). This CDR3 region has 14 residues.

This clonotype showed up many times. The gene calls are TRBV25-1 and TRBJ2-7; D unresolved. The V and J ends lost 3 bases and 6 bases respectively, with 9 bases between them. Germline assignment: CDR1 MGHDK and CDR2 SYGVNS. This CDR3 comprises 12 residues. The CDR3 is CASSDFSFEQYF. The CDR3 DNA reads TGTGCCAGCAGTGATTTCTCTTTCGAGCAGTACTTC.

This clonotype has ten or more counts. The V call is TRBV3-1, the J call TRBJ2-1, with 8 bases that match TRBD2. CDR3 length: 18 residues. The ends lost 1 base at V and 7 bases at J; junction bases unmatched: 15. Germline loops: CDR1 LGHDT, CDR2 YNNKEL (reference sequence). CDR3 sequence: CASSQGRWKAGEENEQFF. The CDR3, as DNA: TGTGCCAGCAGCCAAGGGAGATGGAAAGCGGGGGAAGAGAATGAGCAGTTCTTC.

This clonotype was recorded at least ten times. This chain links TRBV12-3 or TRBV12-4 with TRBJ1-1; 9 nucleotides line up with TRBD1. The length of the CDR3 is 16 residues. V gave up 2 bases and J gave up 7 bases; unmatched junction bases: 11. CDR3 sequence (DNA): TGTGCCAGCAGTTTACAAGCCGGGACAGGGCGTCTTGAAGCTTTCTTT. Translating gives CASSLQAGTGRLEAFF.

This clonotype was detected many times. The chain joins TRBV12-3 or TRBV12-4 to TRBJ1-2; perhaps TRBD1 as D (5 bases). CDR3 length: 13 amino acids. Trimming removed 3 bases at V and 8 bases at J, with 13 bases between. CDR3 sequence: CASSLRGTEGYTF. CDR3 nucleotides: TGTGCCAGCAGTTTGAGGGGCACAGAGGGCTACACCTTC.

This clonotype was observed at least ten times. V and J are TRBV7-9 and TRBJ1-4; no clear D. V was shortened by 8 bases and J by 1 base, with 5 bases between the two germline ends. This CDR3 spans 12 amino acids. Germline CDR1 reads SEHNR; CDR2 reads FQNEAQ (reference sequence). The DNA of the CDR3 is TGTGCCAGCTCGAAAACTAATGAAAAACTGTTTTTT. Amino acid sequence: CASSKTNEKLFF.